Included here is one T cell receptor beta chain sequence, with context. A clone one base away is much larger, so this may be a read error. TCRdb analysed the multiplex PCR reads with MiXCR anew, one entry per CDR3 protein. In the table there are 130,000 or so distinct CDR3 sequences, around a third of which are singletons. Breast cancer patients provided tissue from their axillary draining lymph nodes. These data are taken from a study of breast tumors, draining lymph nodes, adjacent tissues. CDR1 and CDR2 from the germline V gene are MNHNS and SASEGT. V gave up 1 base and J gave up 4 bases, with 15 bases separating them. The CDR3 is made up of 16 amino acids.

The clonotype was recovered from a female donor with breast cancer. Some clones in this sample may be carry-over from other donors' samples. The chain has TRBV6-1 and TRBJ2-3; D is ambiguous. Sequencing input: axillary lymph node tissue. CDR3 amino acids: CASSEVSFPWADTQYF. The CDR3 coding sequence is TGTGCCAGCAGTGAAGTCAGCTTCCCCTGGGCAGATACGCAGTATTTT.